The clone carrying this T cell receptor beta chain was seen only once. Its antigen is undetermined. The data stem from a study of healthy donors' naive CD4 and CD8 T cells. Study-level findings and limits: Chains were not paired, since alpha and beta were sequenced in bulk. Possible naive T cell homeostatic proliferation bias remained unaddressed.

TCR libraries were built from about 0.55 ug of total RNA by linear amplification. Authors' data handling: Roughly five healthy donors contributed approximately 78,000 sequenced TCR alpha transcripts. TCRdb ran MiXCR on the reads and lists one entry per CDR3 protein. The V and J calls and clone size come from TCRdb's table, not from the authors' own analysis. Of approximately 180,000 distinct CDR3 sequences detected, around 74% appear once; the ten largest clones hold around 2%. The sequence derives from a pool of human donors in good health; the sample pools cells from several healthy donors. The material sequenced was naive CD4+ and CD8+ T cells sorted from blood, pooled from several donors.

The CDR3 loop is CASSIRGQGFSYEQYF. The CDR3 nucleotides read TGTGCCAGTAGTATACGGGGACAGGGATTCTCCTACGAGCAGTACTTC. The chain is built from TRBV19 and TRBJ2-7; 9 nucleotides match TRBD1. V was pared by 2 bases and J by 0 bases, with 5 bases of the junction left unmatched. Germline V gene lookup returns CDR1 LNHDA and CDR2 SQIVND (reference sequence). The CDR3 sequence is 16 residues long.